This section outlines one T cell receptor beta chain sequence together with its context. Its antigen remains unknown. Controls had myeloablative marrow grafts with methotrexate and calcineurin inhibitor, sampled at 1 year. The V gene's germline CDR1 is SNHLY and CDR2 FYNNEI. The length of the CDR3 is 13 residues. The V and J ends lost 7 bases and 0 bases, in that order; junction bases with no gene match: 3. Produced via immunoSEQ multiplex PCR; TCRdb's table is partial and in-frame only. The sample has roughly 16,000 clones; over 75% are singletons. The data originate from a study of T cells after posttransplantation cyclophosphamide. The study, taken as a whole, reports: Recipient CMV seropositivity and CMV reactivation strongly tracked TRB clonality. Skin or GI-infiltrating T cells shared few TRB sequences with blood.

The receptor was derived from a male patient aged 45 to 59 who received an allogeneic stem cell transplant from an unrelated donor, was CMV-positive, and had chronic GVHD only. Part of the T cell pool may stem from the graft donor. This sample comprised PBMCs, obtained after an allogeneic stem cell transplant with a calcineurin inhibitor and methotrexate. The gene calls are TRBV2 and TRBJ2-7; 7 bases align to TRBD1. The CDR3 sequence: CASIQGNSYEQYF. The CDR3 DNA follows: TGTGCCAGCATACAGGGGAACTCCTACGAGCAGTACTTC. Filled out from reference TRBV2 and TRBJ2-7, the complete variable domain reads EPEVTQTPSHQVTQMGQEVILRCVPISNHLYFYWYRQILGQKVEFLVSFYNNEISEKSEIFDDQFSVERPDGSNFTLKIRSTKLEDSAMYFCASIQGNSYEQYFGPGTRLTVT.